These 13 T cell receptor beta chains originate from one sample sequenced in a study of a mutant IDH1 vaccine in newly diagnosed glioma. This sample's time point: week 23, last vaccination. With topical imiquimod, each dose of the vaccine consisted of 300 ug of mutant IDH1 20-mer peptide. Data came from immunoSEQ multiplex PCR; TCRdb stores just in-frame clones and leaves some out. The sample lists approximately 81,000 clones, roughly 85% seen once, with 2% to 2.5% in the top ten. These TCRs' antigens remain unknown. The sequenced sample was PBMCs, obtained from a glioma patient whose treatment included an IDH1 peptide vaccine. The receptors shown here come from a man aged 25-40 years with glioma. Some clones in this sample may be carry-over from other donors' samples.

This rearrangement joins TRBV7-8 to TRBJ1-2; no clear D. CDR3 length equals 12 residues. Between the trimmed V and J ends, which lost 3 bases and 3 bases, there was a span of 5 bases. CDR1 SGHVS and CDR2 FQNEAQ come from the germline V gene. The CDR3 loop reads CASSFTDYGYTF. The CDR3 nucleotides are TGTGCCAGCAGCTTCACGGACTATGGCTACACCTTC.

The chain uses TRBV5-1 and TRBJ2-3; possibly TRBD2 for D (5 bases). V was trimmed by 1 base and J by 6 bases, leaving 21 bases between them. The CDR3 runs to 17 residues. CDR1 is SGHRS and CDR2 is YFSETQ in the germline V gene. The CDR3 nucleotides are TGCGCCAGCAGCTTGTTGGGAGATCGAGCGGTTCGGGATACGCAGTATTTT. It is translated as CASSLLGDRAVRDTQYF.

V and J are TRBV15 and TRBJ1-5; no reliable D call. Per the germline V gene, CDR1 is LNHNV and CDR2 is YYDKDF (reference sequence). Trimming cost V 4 bases and J 7 bases, with 14 bases left between them. The CDR3 consists of 14 residues. The CDR3 here is CATSTRAGAQPQHF. The DNA for the CDR3 is TGTGCCACCAGCACACGTGCGGGCGCCCAGCCCCAGCATTTT.

Written as DNA, the CDR3 is TGTGCCTGGAGTATCTACACCACCGGGGAGCTGTTTTTT. Protein sequence: CAWSIYTTGELFF. The V call is TRBV30, the J call TRBJ2-2; D unclear. The CDR3 totals 13 residues. CDR1 GTSNPN and CDR2 SVGIG come from the germline V gene (reference sequence). V lost 2 bases and J lost 4, with 8 bases in between.

The chain employs TRBV6-1 and TRBJ2-3; the D gene could be TRBD1 or TRBD2 (5 bases each). V lost 10 bases, J lost 2 bases, and 13 bases lay in between. This CDR3 has 13 amino acids. Germline V gives CDR1 MNHNS, CDR2 SASEGT. The CDR3 protein is CATQTDYTDTQYF. DNA of the CDR3: TGTGCCACCCAGACAGACTACACAGATACGCAGTATTTT.

V gene TRBV11-2 combines with J gene TRBJ2-3; D gene ambiguous. Germline V gene lookup returns CDR1 SGHAT and CDR2 FQNNGV. Trimming stripped 0 bases from V and 6 bases from J, with 10 bases between. The CDR3 covers 14 residues. The CDR3 region has the DNA TGTGCCAGCAGCTTAGAGGGTAGCCCCGATACGCAGTATTTT. It is translated as CASSLEGSPDTQYF.

The chain couples TRBV7-9 to TRBJ2-1, with 7 bases aligning to TRBD1. Germline V gene lookup returns CDR1 SEHNR and CDR2 FQNEAQ (reference sequence). The CDR3 has 15 residues. J lost 4 bases, V lost 8 bases, and 11 bases had no gene match. Written as DNA, the CDR3 is TGTGCCAGCGTTCCCGGCGGACAGGTTTACAATGAGCAGTTCTTC. Its translation: CASVPGGQVYNEQFF.

The chain joins TRBV2 to TRBJ2-5, with a possible D match to TRBD1 (6 bases). The CDR3 consists of 15 residues. Germline V lookup: CDR1 SNHLY, CDR2 FYNNEI. V lost 6 bases to trimming and J lost 6 bases, with 20 bases between them. The CDR3 spells CASSQGRGGLKTQYF. Written as DNA, the CDR3 is TGTGCCAGCAGCCAGGGCCGAGGGGGTTTGAAGACCCAGTACTTC. Full variable domain (rest looked up from reference TRBV2 and TRBJ2-5): EPEVTQTPSHQVTQMGQEVILRCVPISNHLYFYWYRQILGQKVEFLVSFYNNEISEKSEIFDDQFSVERPDGSNFTLKIRSTKLEDSAMYFCASSQGRGGLKTQYFGPGTRLLVL.

The chain has TRBV5-6 and TRBJ1-4; tentatively, D is TRBD1 (5 bases). V lost 3 bases and J lost 3, with 9 bases in between. The CDR3 is made up of 14 amino acids. Germline CDR1 SGHDT, CDR2 YYEEEE. CDR3 coding DNA: TGTGCCAGCAGCTGGCGACAGTCTAATGAAAAACTGTTTTTT. Encoded protein: CASSWRQSNEKLFF. Together with reference TRBV5-6 and TRBJ1-4, the CDR3 gives the full variable domain: DAGVTQSPTHLIKTRGQQVTLRCSPKSGHDTVSWYQQALGQGPQFIFQYYEEEERQRGNFPDRFSGHQFPNYSSELNVNALLLGDSALYLCASSWRQSNEKLFFGSGTQLSVL.

CDR3 nucleotide sequence: TGTGCCAGCAGCTTAAGGAGTTCAGATACGCAGTATTTT. This codes for CASSLRSSDTQYF. The chain recombines TRBV7-3 with TRBJ2-3, with D uncertain. With 1 base removed from V and 4 bases from J, the gap between germline ends came to 6 bases. The CDR3 consists of 13 residues. CDR1 and CDR2 (germline): SGHTA, FQGTGA.

The chain recombines TRBV1 with TRBJ2-7; the table's D call of TRBD1 was not tested on the DNA. TRBV1 is termed a pseudogene. This CDR3 is 16 amino acids long. In nucleotides, the CDR3 is TGCACCAGCAGCCAAGGCGTGGGACAGGACCAATACGAGCAGTACTTC. Its translation is CTSSQGVGQDQYEQYF.

This chain connects TRBV2 to TRBJ1-4, with D hard to call. V shed 5 bases and J shed 7 bases, with 8 bases lying between them. Looked up from germline, CDR1 is SNHLY and CDR2 is FYNNEI. The CDR3 length is 12 residues. The CDR3 nucleotides read TGTGCCAGCAGTCAAAAACCTGAAAAACTGTTTTTT. It codes for CASSQKPEKLFF.

The chain recombines TRBV7-9 with TRBJ2-5, with 9 bases lining up with TRBD1. Germline lookup yields CDR1 SEHNR and CDR2 FQNEAQ (reference sequence). This CDR3 is built from 16 residues. The V gene end was trimmed by 2 bases and the J gene end by 4 bases; junction bases not matched to a gene: 8. CDR3 DNA: TGTGCCAGCAGCTTACCTGGCGACAGGGGGGGAGAGACCCAGTACTTC. Its protein is CASSLPGDRGGETQYF.